Reported below is one T cell receptor (beta chain). In this sample, this clonotype turned up a few times. The antigen this receptor binds is unknown. Base qualities are not provided; no much larger clone lies one nucleotide away. Library creation used RACE. The sequencer listed for this sample is NextSeq 500. During library preparation, unique molecular identifiers were attached to individual cDNA molecules so that TCRs could be counted quantitatively and reproducibly. For every blood RNA sample, sequencing covered both the TCR alpha and TCR beta chains. Per the authors' processing: Samples had a median of around 92,000 TCRs, with a range from roughly 20,000 to 690,600. V, J and CDR3 annotation of the TCR reads was carried out using the Decombinator software suite. To make PS versus PT1 abundance plots, every sample was subsampled to the same number of TCRs (28,000). TCRs were defined as expanded if absent before sensitization and observed at least eight times at the 2-week time point. TCRdb cleaned the public reads at Q25 with fastp, built clones with MiXCR and kept in-frame beta chains. Merged by CDR3 protein, the rows form single entries marked with the most common genes and DNA. TCRdb, not the original authors, processed these V and J calls. Here the sample has around 300,000 distinct CDR3 sequences; roughly 8% occur a single time. More than 1% of the sample goes to the ten largest clones.

Inclusive of the bounding cysteine and valine, the CDR3 is 15 residues long. Only CDR3 DNA is held: 45 bases, read in frame from base 1. Trimming costs V 2 bases and J 0 bases, and their ends lie 11 bases apart. CDR1 and CDR2 are read off the germline V gene (reference sequence) as MNHEY and SMNVEV. This record belongs to a study of human T cells and chemical hapten exposure (dated by TCRdb to the early 2020s). General notes on the study: For sensitization, 2% DPC in acetone was applied to a roughly 2 cm by roughly 2 cm area of upper inner arm skin. Weekly therapeutic DPC doses were additionally applied to the scalp of patients throughout the roughly 23-week study period. Patch testing was performed on the upper back with Finn chambers containing 0.01% DPC, and the patch tests were scored after 6 days according to International Contact Dermatitis Research Group standards. The mostly female patient cohort included alopecia areata with under or over 50% scalp involvement, alopecia totalis and alopecia universalis. Libraries were pooled for sequencing, and per-sample TCR yields varied mainly because of small differences in library volumes within the pool. Peripheral blood TCR repertoire changes were tracked in vivo in alopecia patients during primary and secondary sensitization to the hapten diphenylcyclopropenone (DPC). Patient blood was sampled pre-sensitization (week 0) and at 2, 6 and about 24 weeks after DPC sensitization. Blood for TCR sequencing was provided by twenty-nine alopecia patients at one to four time points (pre-sensitization, 2, 6 and 24 weeks).

General conclusions and limits of the study: DPC sensitization did not change the number of TCRs with a frequency above 1 in 1000, and there was no evidence of changes in global repertoire structure. A positive correlation was found between the number of PT1 expanded TCRs and patch test score, with significance reached at thresholds 8, 16 and 32 but not 4. After repeated subsampling, the strength of the expansion versus patch-test correlation and the threshold at which it became significant changed. Significantly more large CDR3 similarity clusters were formed by expanded TCRs than by pre-sensitization or healthy control sets, consistent with antigen-driven responses. Because all patients had alopecia, a presumed autoimmune disease, the immune response of the patients might differ from that of healthy individuals.

The label giving this sample's time point can be read as: pre-sensitization, week 0. Reading the label with the study, this specimen's treatment or condition is: therapeutic diphenylcyclopropenone sensitization with weekly scalp DPC. At each patch-test visit, blood was drawn before the patch test was applied. Eligible patients were aged 18 to 70, diagnosed with alopecia, deemed suitable for DPC therapy, and excluded if pregnant. Total RNA was extracted from unfractionated whole blood collected in Tempus Blood RNA tubes. The sequencing here drew on whole blood, taken in connection with sensitization to the hapten diphenylcyclopropenone (DPC). This clonotype originated in a man younger than 30 with alopecia areata. Some clones in this sample may be carry-over from other donors' samples. The chain is made from TRBV27 and TRBJ2-7; the D segment might be TRBD1 or TRBD2, since each matches 5 bases. For the CDR3, the sequence is CASSLQAGSSYEQYV. The base sequence is TGTGCCAGCAGTTTACAGGCAGGGAGCTCCTACGAGCAGTACGTC.